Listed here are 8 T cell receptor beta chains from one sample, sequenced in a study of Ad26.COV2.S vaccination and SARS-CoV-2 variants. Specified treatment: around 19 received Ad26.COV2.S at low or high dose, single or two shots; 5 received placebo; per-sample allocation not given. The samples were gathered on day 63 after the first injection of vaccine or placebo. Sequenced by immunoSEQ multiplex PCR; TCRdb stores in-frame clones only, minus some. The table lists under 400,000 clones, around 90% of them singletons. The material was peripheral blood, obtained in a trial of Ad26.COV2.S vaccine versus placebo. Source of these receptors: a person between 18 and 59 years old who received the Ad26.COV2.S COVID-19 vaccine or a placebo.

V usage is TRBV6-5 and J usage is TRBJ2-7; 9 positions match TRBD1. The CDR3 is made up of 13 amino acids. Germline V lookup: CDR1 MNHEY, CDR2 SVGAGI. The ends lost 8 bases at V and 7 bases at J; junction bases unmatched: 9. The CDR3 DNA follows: TGTGCCAGCCCCCGGGACAGGGTGCGGGAGCAGTACTTC. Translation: CASPRDRVREQYF.

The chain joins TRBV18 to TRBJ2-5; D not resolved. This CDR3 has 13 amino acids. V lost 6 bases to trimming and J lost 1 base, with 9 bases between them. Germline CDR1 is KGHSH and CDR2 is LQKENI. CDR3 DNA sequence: TGTGCCAGCTCCTCCGGGTCCCAAGAGACCCAGTACTTC. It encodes CASSSGSQETQYF.

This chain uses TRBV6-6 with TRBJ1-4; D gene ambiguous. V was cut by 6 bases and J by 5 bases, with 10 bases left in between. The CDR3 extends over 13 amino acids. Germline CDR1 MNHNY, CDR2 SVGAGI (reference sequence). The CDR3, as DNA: TGTGCCAGCAGCCTAGGGTGGAATGAAAAACTGTTTTTT. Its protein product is CASSLGWNEKLFF.

Here the CDR3 reads CASSRPTGGIHEQYF. The CDR3 coding sequence is TGTGCCAGCAGCAGACCGACAGGGGGAATCCACGAGCAGTACTTC. V and J are TRBV14 and TRBJ2-7; 9 bases match TRBD1. Losses at the gene ends were 5 bases for V and 5 bases for J; bases not matched to a gene: 10. CDR1 and CDR2 (germline): SGHDN, FVKESK. This CDR3 contains 15 residues.

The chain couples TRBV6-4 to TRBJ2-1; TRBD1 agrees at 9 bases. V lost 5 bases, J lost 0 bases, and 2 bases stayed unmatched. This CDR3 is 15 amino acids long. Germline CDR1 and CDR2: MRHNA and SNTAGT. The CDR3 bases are TGTGCCAGCAGTAGACAGGGGGACTCCTACAATGAGCAGTTCTTC. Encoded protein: CASSRQGDSYNEQFF.

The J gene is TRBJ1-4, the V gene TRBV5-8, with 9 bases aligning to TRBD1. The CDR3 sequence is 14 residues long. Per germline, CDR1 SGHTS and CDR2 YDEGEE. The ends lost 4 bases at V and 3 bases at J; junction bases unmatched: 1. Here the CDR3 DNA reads TGTGCCAGCAGCCGGACAGGGGCTAATGAAAAACTGTTTTTT. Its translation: CASSRTGANEKLFF.

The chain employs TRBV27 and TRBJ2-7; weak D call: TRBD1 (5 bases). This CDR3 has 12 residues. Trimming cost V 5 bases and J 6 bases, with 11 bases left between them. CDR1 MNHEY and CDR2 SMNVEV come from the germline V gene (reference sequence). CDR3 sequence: CASSPIRVEQYF. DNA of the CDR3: TGTGCCAGCAGTCCAATCAGGGTCGAGCAGTACTTC.

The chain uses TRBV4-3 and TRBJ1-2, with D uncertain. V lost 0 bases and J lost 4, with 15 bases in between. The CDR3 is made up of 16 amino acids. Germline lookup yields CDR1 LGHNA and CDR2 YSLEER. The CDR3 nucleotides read TGCGCCAGCAGCCAAGATTCTGGGTGGCAGGCCTATGGCTACACCTTC. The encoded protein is CASSQDSGWQAYGYTF.